This entry is about one TCR beta chain. The antigen is undetermined. The sample belongs to a study of beta chain features in type 1 diabetes. Notes on the study in general: With patients and controls alike, PCR might favor shorter templates to an equal degree. Fewer junction insertions and more nucleotide deletions appeared in type 1 diabetes patients. The naive, central memory and Treg TCRB repertoires of patients appeared to be more similar to one another than those of healthy donors.

This CDR3 has 13 amino acids. Looked up from germline, CDR1 is LNHNV and CDR2 is YYDKDF (reference sequence). The V gene lost 5 bases and the J gene lost 9 bases, with 16 bases spanning the gap. Reverse transcription of all isolated RNA meant that expressed TCRB transcripts were sequenced. TCRdb keeps only in-frame clones here, not all; method: immunoSEQ multiplex PCR. The sample lists tens of thousands of clones; about three fifths were seen once. The sequenced sample consisted of Tregs from blood. This receptor was identified in a young woman in good health. The J gene is TRBJ1-1, the V gene TRBV15; D is undetermined. The CDR3 loop is CATSPPTSRKAFF. The DNA of the CDR3 is TGTGCCACCAGCCCCCCAACCTCGAGGAAAGCTTTCTTT.